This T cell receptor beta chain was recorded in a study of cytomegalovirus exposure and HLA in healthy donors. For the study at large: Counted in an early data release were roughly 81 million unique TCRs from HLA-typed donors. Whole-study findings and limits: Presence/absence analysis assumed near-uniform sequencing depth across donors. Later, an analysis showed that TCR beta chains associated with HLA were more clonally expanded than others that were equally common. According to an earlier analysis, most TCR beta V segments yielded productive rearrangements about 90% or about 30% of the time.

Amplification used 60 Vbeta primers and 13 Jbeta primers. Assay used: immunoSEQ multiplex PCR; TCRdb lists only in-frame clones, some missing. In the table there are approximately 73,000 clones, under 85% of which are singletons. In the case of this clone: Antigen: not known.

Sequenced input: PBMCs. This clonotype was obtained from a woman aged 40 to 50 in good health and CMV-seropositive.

The CDR3 DNA sequence: TGTGCCTGGACCTTGGGGGCCAAGCTGACTTTC. This gives the protein CAWTLGAKLTF. The V and J genes are TRBV30 and TRBJ2-6, with TRBD1 as a possible D gene (6 bases). This CDR3 comprises 11 residues. The V and J ends lost 4 bases and 16 bases respectively, with 14 bases between them. The germline V gene has CDR1 GTSNPN and CDR2 SVGIG (reference sequence).